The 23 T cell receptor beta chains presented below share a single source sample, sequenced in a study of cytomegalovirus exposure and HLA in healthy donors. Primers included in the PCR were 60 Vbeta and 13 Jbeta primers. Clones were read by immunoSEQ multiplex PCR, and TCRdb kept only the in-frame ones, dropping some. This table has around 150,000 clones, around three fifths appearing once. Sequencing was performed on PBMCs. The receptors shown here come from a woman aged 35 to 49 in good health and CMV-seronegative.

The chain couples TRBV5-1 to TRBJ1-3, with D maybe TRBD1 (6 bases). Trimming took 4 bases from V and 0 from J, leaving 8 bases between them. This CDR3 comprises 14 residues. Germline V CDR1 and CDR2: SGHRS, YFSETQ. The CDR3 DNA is TGCGCCAGCAGCGTGGACAGCTCTGGAAACACCATATATTTT. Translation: CASSVDSSGNTIYF. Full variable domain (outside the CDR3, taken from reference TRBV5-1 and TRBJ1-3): KAGVTQTPRYLIKTRGQQVTLSCSPISGHRSVSWYQQTPGQGLQFLFEYFSETQRNKGNFPGRFSGRQFSNSRSEMNVSTLELGDSALYLCASSVDSSGNTIYFGEGSWLTVV.

For the CDR3, the DNA is TGTGCCAGCAGCTTAGGGGGGCCTGGAAACACCATATATTTT. The encoded protein is CASSLGGPGNTIYF. This sequence joins TRBV7-9 and TRBJ1-3; a possible D gene is TRBD1 (6 bases). CDR1 and CDR2 (germline): SEHNR, FQNEAQ (reference sequence). Trimming took 1 base from V and 2 from J, leaving 6 bases between them. The CDR3 runs to 14 residues. Complete variable domain (other parts from reference TRBV7-9 and TRBJ1-3): DTGVSQNPRHKITKRGQNVTFRCDPISEHNRLYWYRQTLGQGPEFLTYFQNEAQLEKSRLLSDRFSAERPKGSFSTLEIQRTEQGDSAMYLCASSLGGPGNTIYFGEGSWLTVV.

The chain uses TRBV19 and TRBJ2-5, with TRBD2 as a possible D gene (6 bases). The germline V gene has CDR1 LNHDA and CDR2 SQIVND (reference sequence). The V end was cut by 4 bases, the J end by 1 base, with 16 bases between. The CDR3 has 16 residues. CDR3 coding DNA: TGTGCCAGTAGTAAAAGTTGGGGACTGGCCCAAGAGACCCAGTACTTC. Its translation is CASSKSWGLAQETQYF. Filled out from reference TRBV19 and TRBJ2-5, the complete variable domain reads DGGITQSPKYLFRKEGQNVTLSCEQNLNHDAMYWYRQDPGQGLRLIYYSQIVNDFQKGDIAEGYSVSREKKESFPLTVTSAQKNPTAFYLCASSKSWGLAQETQYFGPGTRLLVL.

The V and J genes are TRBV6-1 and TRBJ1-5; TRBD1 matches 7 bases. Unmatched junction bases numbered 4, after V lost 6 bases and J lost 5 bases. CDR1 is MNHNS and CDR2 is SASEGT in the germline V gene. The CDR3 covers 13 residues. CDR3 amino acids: CASRVTGDQPQHF. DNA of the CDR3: TGTGCCAGCAGGGTTACAGGGGATCAGCCCCAGCATTTT.

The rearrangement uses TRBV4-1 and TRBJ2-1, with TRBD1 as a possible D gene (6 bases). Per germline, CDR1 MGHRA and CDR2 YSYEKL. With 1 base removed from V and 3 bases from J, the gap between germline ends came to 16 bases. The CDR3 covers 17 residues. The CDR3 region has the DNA TGCGCCAGCAGCCAAGTAACAGGGAAAACCTTCTACAATGAGCAGTTCTTC. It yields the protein CASSQVTGKTFYNEQFF.

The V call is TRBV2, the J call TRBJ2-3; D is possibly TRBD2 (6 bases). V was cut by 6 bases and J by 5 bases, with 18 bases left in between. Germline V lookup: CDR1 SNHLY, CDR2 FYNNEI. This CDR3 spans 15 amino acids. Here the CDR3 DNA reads TGTGCCAGCAGCCCCAACGGGGGTGGAATAGATACGCAGTATTTT. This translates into CASSPNGGGIDTQYF.

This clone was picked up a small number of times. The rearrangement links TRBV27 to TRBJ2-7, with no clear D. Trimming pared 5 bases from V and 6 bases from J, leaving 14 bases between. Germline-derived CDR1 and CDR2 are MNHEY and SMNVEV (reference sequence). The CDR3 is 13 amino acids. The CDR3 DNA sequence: TGTGCCAGCAGTACGATGGGTCGAGGCGAGCAGTACTTC. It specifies CASSTMGRGEQYF.

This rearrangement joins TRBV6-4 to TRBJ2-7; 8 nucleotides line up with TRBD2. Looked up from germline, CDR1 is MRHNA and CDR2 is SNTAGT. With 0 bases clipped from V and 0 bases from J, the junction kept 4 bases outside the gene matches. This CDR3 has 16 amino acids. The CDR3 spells CASSDSRRGDSYEQYF. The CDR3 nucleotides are TGTGCCAGCAGTGACTCGAGGCGGGGGGACTCCTACGAGCAGTACTTC.

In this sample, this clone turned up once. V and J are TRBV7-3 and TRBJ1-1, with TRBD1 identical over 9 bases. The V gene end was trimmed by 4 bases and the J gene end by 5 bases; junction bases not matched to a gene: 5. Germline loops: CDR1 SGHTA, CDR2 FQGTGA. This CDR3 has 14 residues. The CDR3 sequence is CASSSGTGKTEAFF. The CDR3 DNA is TGTGCCAGCAGCTCGGGGACAGGGAAGACTGAAGCTTTCTTT.

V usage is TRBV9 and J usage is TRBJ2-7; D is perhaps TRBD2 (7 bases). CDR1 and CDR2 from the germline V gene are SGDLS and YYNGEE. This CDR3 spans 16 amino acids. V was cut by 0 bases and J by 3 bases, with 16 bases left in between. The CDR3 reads CASSVGGGRLDYEQYF. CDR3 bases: TGTGCCAGCAGCGTAGGGGGGGGGCGCCTTGACTACGAGCAGTACTTC.

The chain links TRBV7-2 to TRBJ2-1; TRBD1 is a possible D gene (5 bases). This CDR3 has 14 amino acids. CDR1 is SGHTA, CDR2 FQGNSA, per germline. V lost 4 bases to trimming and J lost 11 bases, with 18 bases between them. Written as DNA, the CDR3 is TGTGCCAGCAGCTCATTGGACACCTTGGCCCAGCAGTTCTTC. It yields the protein CASSSLDTLAQQFF.

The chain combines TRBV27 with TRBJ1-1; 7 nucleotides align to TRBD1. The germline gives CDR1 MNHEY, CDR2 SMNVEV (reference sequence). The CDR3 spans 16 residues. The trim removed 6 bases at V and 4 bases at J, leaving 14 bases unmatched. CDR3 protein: CASSPYRGAGGTEAFF. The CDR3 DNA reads TGTGCCAGCAGCCCTTACAGGGGCGCAGGAGGCACTGAAGCTTTCTTT.

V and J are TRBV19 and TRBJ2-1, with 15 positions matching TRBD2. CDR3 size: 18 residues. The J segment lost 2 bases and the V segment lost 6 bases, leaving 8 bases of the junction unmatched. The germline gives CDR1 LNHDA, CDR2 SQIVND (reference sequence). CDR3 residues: CASSLWRTSGGAYNEQFF. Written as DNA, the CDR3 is TGTGCCAGTAGCCTCTGGCGGACTAGCGGGGGGGCCTACAATGAGCAGTTCTTC.

The CDR3 DNA reads as TGTGCCAGCAGTTACTTCTCTAGCGTTTCCGGGGAGCTGTTTTTT. This gives the protein CASSYFSSVSGELFF. V usage is TRBV6-6 and J usage is TRBJ2-2; D is perhaps TRBD2 (6 bases). Germline loops: CDR1 MNHNY, CDR2 SVGAGI (reference sequence). The CDR3 length is 15 residues. V was trimmed by 1 base and J by 6 bases, leaving 12 bases between them.

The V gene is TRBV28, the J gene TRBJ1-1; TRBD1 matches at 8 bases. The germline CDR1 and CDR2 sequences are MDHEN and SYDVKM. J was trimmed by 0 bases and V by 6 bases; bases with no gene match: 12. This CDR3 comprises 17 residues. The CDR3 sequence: CASSFYRTGNMNTEAFF. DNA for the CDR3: TGTGCCAGCAGCTTCTACCGGACAGGGAACATGAACACTGAAGCTTTCTTT.

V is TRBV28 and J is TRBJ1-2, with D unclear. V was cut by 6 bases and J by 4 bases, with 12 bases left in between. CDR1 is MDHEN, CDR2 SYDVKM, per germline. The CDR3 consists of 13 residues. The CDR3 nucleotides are TGTGCCAGCAGCATAGCCCCGATCTATGGCTACACCTTC. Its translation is CASSIAPIYGYTF.

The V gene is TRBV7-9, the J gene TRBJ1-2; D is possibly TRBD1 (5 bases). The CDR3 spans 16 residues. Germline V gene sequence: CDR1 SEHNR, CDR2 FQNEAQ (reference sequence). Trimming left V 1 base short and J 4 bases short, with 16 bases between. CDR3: CASSLGGVVALYGYTF. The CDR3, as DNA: TGTGCCAGCAGCTTAGGGGGGGTGGTCGCCCTCTATGGCTACACCTTC.

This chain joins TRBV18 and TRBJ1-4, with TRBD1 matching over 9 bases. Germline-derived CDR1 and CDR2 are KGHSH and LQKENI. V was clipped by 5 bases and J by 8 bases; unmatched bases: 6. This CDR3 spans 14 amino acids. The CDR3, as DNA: TGTGCCAGCTCATGGGACAGGGCGGCCGAAAAACTGTTTTTT. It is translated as CASSWDRAAEKLFF. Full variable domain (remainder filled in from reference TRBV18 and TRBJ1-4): NAGVMQNPRHLVRRRGQEARLRCSPMKGHSHVYWYRQLPEEGLKFMVYLQKENIIDESGMPKERFSAEFPKEGPSILRIQQVVRGDSAAYFCASSWDRAAEKLFFGSGTQLSVL.

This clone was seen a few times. This CDR3 is CASSAAGTGGFYGYTF. The CDR3 nucleotides read TGTGCCAGCAGCGCCGCCGGGACAGGGGGCTTCTATGGCTACACCTTC. This chain links TRBV9 with TRBJ1-2; 12 bases agree with TRBD1. The CDR3 is made up of 16 amino acids. The germline gives CDR1 SGDLS, CDR2 YYNGEE. With 3 bases clipped from V and 4 bases from J, the junction kept 7 bases outside the gene matches.

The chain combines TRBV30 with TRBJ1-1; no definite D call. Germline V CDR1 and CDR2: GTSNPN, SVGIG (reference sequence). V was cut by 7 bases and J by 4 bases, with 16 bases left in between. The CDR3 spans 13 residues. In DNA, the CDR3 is TGTGCCTTCATTAGAATAACCGGCACTGAAGCTTTCTTT. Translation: CAFIRITGTEAFF.

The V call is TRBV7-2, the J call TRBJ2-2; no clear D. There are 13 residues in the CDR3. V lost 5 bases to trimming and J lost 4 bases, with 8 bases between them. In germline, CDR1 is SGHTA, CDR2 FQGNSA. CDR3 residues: CASSIQVTGELFF. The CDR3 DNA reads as TGTGCCAGCAGCATTCAGGTCACCGGGGAGCTGTTTTTT.

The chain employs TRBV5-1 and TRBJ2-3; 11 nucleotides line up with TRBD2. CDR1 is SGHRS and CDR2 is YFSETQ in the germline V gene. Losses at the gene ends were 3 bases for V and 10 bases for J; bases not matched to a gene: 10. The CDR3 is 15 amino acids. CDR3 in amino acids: CASSSPGLAAPSQYF. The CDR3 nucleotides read TGCGCCAGCAGCTCCCCGGGACTAGCGGCCCCCTCGCAGTATTTT. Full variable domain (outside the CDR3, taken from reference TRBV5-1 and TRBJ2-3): KAGVTQTPRYLIKTRGQQVTLSCSPISGHRSVSWYQQTPGQGLQFLFEYFSETQRNKGNFPGRFSGRQFSNSRSEMNVSTLELGDSALYLCASSSPGLAAPSQYFGPGTRLTVL.

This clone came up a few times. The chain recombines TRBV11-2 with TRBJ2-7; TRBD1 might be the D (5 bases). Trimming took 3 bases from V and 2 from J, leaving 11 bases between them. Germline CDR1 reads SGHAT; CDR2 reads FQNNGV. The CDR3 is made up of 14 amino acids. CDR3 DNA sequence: TGTGCCAGCAGCTTTGAGGCAGGGCCCTACGAGCAGTACTTC. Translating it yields CASSFEAGPYEQYF. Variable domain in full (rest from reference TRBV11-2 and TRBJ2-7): EAGVAQSPRYKIIEKRQSVAFWCNPISGHATLYWYQQILGQGPKLLIQFQNNGVVDDSQLPKDRFSAERLKGVDSTLKIQPAKLEDSAVYLCASSFEAGPYEQYFGPGTRLTVT.